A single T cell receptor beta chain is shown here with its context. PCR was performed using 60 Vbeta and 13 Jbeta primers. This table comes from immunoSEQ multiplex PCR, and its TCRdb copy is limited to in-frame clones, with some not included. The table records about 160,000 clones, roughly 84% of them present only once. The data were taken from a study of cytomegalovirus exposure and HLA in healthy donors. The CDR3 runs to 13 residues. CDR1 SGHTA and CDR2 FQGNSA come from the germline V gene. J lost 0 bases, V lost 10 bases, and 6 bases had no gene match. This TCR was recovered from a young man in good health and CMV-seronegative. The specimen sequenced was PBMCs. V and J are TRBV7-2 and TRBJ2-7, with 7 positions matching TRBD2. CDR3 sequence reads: CAIPGTNSYEQYF. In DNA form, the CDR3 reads TGTGCCATCCCAGGGACTAACTCCTACGAGCAGTACTTC.